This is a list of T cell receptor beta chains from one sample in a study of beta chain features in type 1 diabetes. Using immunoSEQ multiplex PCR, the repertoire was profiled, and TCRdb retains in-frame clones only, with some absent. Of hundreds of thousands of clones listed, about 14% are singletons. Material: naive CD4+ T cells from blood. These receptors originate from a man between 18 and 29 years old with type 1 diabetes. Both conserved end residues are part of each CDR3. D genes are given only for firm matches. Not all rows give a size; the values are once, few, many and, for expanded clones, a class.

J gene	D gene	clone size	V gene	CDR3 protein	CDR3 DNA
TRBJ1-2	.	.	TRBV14	CASSHSGTGYTF	TGTGCCAGCAGCCATTCAGGGACTGGCTACACCTTC
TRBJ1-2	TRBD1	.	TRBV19	CASTQPGQGHYGYTF	TGTGCCAGTACCCAACCTGGACAGGGGCACTATGGCTACACCTTC
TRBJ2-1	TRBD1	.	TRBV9	CASSVRTGEYNEQFF	TGTGCCAGCAGCGTACGGACAGGGGAGTACAATGAGCAGTTCTTC
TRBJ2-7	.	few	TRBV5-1	CASSGDSYEQYF	TGCGCCAGCTCCGGGGACTCCTACGAGCAGTACTTC
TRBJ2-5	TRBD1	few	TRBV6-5	CASRMTGIGKTQYF	TGTGCCAGCAGGATGACAGGGATCGGGAAGACCCAGTACTTC
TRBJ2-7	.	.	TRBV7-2	CASRPPAAYYEQYF	TGTGCCAGCAGACCGCCCGCGGCCTACTACGAGCAGTACTTC
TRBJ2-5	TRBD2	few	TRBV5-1	CASSSLTSGAETQYF	TGCGCCAGCAGCTCCCTGACTAGCGGGGCCGAGACCCAGTACTTC
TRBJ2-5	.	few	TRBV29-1	CSVPHLRIETQYF	TGCAGCGTGCCTCATCTCAGGATCGAGACCCAGTACTTC
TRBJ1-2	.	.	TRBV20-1	CSAREAYGYTF	TGCAGTGCTAGAGAGGCTTATGGCTACACCTTC
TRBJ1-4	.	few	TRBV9	CASSVAGRTNEKLFF	TGTGCCAGCAGCGTAGCAGGCCGAACTAATGAAAAACTGTTTTTT
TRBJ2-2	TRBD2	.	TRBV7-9	CASSLRTSGSIRTGELFF	TGTGCCAGCAGCCTCAGGACTAGCGGGAGTATTAGAACCGGGGAGCTGTTTTTT
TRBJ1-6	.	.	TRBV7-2	CASSPGLTNSPLHF	TGTGCCAGCAGCCCGGGACTGACAAATTCACCCCTCCACTTT
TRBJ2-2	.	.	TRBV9	CASSGRVQVYTGELFF	TGTGCCAGCAGCGGGAGGGTCCAGGTTTACACCGGGGAGCTGTTTTTT
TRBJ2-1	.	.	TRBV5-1	CASSLAGVTYNEQFF	TGCGCCAGCAGCTTGGCGGGAGTTACATACAATGAGCAGTTCTTC
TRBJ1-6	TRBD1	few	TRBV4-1	CASRSPGTGGGSPLHF	TGCGCCAGCCGGAGTCCCGGGACAGGGGGAGGTTCACCCCTCCACTTT
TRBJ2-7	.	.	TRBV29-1	CSVGQQGGLEQYF	TGCAGCGTTGGTCAGCAGGGTGGGCTCGAGCAGTACTTC
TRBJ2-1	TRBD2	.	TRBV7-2	CATRGGANTYNEQFF	TGTGCCACCCGGGGGGGGGCGAACACGTACAATGAGCAGTTCTTC
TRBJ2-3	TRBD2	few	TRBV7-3	CASSAGTGSGRADTQYF	TGTGCCAGCAGCGCTGGTACGGGTAGCGGGCGGGCAGATACGCAGTATTTT
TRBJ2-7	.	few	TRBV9	CASSPSTTSYEQYF	TGTGCCAGCAGCCCCTCGACTACCTCCTACGAGCAGTACTTC
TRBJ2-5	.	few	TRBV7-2	CASSLVGRETQYF	TGTGCCAGCAGCTTAGTGGGCCGAGAGACCCAGTACTTC
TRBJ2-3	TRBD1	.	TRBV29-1	CSVGAGGNADTQYF	TGCAGCGTTGGGGCAGGGGGAAACGCAGATACGCAGTATTTT
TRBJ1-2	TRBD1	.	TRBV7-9	CASSPGTVYGYTF	TGTGCCAGCAGCCCAGGGACAGTCTATGGCTACACCTTC
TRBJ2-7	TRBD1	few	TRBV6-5	CASRMTGGSYEQYF	TGTGCCAGCAGAATGACAGGGGGCTCCTACGAGCAGTACTTC
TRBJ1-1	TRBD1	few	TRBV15	CATSRGGSGGNTEAFF	TGTGCCACCAGCAGAGGGGGATCAGGGGGAAACACTGAAGCTTTCTTT
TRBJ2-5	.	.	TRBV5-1	CASSLGGTFDIQYF	TGCGCCAGCAGCTTGGGCGGGACTTTCGATATCCAGTACTTC
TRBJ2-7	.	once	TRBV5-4	CASSLSMADAYEQYF	TGTGCCAGCAGCTTGTCGATGGCAGACGCCTACGAGCAGTACTTC
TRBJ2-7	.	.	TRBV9	CASSVGTGRSYEQYF	TGTGCCAGCAGCGTAGGAACAGGGAGGTCCTACGAGCAGTACTTC
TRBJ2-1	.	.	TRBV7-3	CASSLTPGNEQFF	TGTGCCAGCAGCTTAACCCCGGGCAATGAGCAGTTCTTC
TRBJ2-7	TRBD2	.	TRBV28	CASSSSSGGHYEQYF	TGTGCCAGCAGTTCCTCTAGCGGGGGGCACTACGAGCAGTACTTC
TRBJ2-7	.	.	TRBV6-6	CASSYEGGTREQYF	TGTGCCAGCAGTTACGAGGGGGGGACTCGGGAGCAGTACTTC
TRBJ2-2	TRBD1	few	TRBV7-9	CASSARTGRTGELFF	TGTGCCAGCAGCGCACGGACAGGCCGTACCGGGGAGCTGTTTTTT
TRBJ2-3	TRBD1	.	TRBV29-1	CSARTGWGEESTDTQYF	TGCAGCGCTAGGACAGGATGGGGTGAGGAAAGCACAGATACGCAGTATTTT
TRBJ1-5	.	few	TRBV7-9	CASSYSNQPQHF	TGTGCCAGCAGCTATAGCAATCAGCCCCAGCATTTT